This TCR beta chain was profiled in a study of blood T cell repertoires in COVID-19. This clone was found a few times. The CDR3 covers 17 residues. Germline-derived CDR1 and CDR2 are SEHNR and FQNEAQ (reference sequence). J gave up 0 bases and V 4 bases, and 6 bases lay outside the gene matches. The repertoire was sequenced with immunoSEQ multiplex PCR; TCRdb's copy has only in-frame clones and lacks some. Among about 110,000 clones listed, less than 85% were seen once. V is TRBV7-9 and J is TRBJ2-6, with 7 positions matching TRBD1. Sample: peripheral blood. This receptor was obtained from a middle-aged woman with acute or convalescent COVID-19. In nucleotides, the CDR3 is TGTGCCAGCAGCTCGGGACAGCTGAACTCTGGGGCCAACGTCCTGACTTTC. Residues: CASSSGQLNSGANVLTF.